The table lists the clone carrying this T cell receptor beta chain with a count of one. Antigen: not known. MiXCR, run by TCRdb on the 5' RACE reads, gives a single entry per CDR3 protein. The sample records 1.5 million or so distinct CDR3 sequences, around 29% being singletons. The trim removed 2 bases at V and 2 bases at J, leaving 1 base unmatched. This CDR3 has 15 residues. Germline CDR1 and CDR2: KGHDR and SFDVKD. This sample was taken from a study of identical twins. Whole-study findings and limits: An excess of low generation probability was shown by twin-shared out-of-frame alpha sequences.

Sequenced input: cord blood. The V and J genes are TRBV24-1 and TRBJ1-2; TRBD1 agrees at 10 bases. The receptor was derived from a newborn girl in good health. DNA of the CDR3: TGTGCCACCAGTGATTCGGGACAGGGGAACTATGGCTACACCTTC. Its protein is CATSDSGQGNYGYTF.